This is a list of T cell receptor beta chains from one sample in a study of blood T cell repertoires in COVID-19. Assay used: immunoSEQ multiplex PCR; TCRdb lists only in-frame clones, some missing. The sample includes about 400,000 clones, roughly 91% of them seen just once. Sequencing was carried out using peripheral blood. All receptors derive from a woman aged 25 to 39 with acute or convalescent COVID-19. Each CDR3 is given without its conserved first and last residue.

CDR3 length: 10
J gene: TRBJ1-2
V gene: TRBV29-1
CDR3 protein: SVEGQYYGYT

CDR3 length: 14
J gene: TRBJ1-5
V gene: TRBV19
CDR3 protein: ASNPRTQLSNQPQH

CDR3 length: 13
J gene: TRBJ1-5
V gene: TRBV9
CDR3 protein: ASSVDMGGNQPQH

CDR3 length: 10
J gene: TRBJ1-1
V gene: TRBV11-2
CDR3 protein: ASSQINTEAF

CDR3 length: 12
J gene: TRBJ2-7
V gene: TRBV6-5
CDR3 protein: ASSWGKVSYEQY

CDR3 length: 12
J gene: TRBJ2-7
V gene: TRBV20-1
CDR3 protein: SASREAVSYEQY

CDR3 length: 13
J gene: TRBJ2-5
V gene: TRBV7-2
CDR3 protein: ASSPLAGGPETQY

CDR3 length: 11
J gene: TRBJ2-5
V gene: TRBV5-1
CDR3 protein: ASSSGQEETQY

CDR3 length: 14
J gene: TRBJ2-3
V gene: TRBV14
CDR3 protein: ATKKGTQDFTDTQY

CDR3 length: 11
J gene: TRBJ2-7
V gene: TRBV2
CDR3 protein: ASSENPPYEQY

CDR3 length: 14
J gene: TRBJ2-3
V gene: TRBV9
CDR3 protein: ASSVEAGMSTDTQY

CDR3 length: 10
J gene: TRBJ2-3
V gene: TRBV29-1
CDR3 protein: SVERGTDTQY

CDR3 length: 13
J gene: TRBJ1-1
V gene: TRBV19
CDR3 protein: ASSTVGQANTEAF

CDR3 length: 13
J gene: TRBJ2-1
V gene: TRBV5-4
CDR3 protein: ASSLGSGGAHEQF

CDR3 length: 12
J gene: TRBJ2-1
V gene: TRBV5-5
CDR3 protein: ASTLQGAHNEQF

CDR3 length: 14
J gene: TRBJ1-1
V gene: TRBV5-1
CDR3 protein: ASSFSGQGIAAEAF

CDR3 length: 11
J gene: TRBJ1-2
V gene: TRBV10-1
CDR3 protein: ANEDPNLYGYT

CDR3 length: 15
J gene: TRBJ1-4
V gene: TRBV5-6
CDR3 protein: ASSLGPGQGTNEKLF

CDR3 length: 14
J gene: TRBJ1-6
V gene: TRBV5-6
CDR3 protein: ASSLLSLAYNSPLH

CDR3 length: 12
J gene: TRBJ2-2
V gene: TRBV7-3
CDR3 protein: ASSLARGTGELF

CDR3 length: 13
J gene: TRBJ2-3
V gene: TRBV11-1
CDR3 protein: ASSLRTSGTDTQY

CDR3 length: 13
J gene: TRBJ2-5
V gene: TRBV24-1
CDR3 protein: ATSDVSGVQETQY

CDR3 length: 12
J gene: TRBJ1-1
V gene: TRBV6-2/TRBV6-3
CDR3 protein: ASSPARDWFEAF

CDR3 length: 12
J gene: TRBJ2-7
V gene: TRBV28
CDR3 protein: ASRGQGEFHEQY

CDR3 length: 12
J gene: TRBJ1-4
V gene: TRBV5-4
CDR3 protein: ASGQWDRGEKLF

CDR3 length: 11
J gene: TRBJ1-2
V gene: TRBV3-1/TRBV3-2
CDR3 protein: ASSQAPGEGYT

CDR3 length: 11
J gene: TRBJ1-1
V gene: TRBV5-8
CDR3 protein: ASSTSWNTEAF

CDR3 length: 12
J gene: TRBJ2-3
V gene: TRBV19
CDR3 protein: ASSIGGGPDTQY

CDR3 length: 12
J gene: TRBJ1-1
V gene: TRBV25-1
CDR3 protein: ASTSGTGRTEAF

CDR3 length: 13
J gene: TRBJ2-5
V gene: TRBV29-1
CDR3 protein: SVELSGGQGFAQY

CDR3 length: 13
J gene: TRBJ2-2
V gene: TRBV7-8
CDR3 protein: ASSAGGENTGELF

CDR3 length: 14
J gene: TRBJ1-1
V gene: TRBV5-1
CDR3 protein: ASTLTGSNMNTEAF

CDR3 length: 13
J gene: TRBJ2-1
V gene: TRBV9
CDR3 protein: ASSGTGTANNEQF

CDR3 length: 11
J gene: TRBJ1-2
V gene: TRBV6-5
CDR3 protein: ASRRTGGIGYT